This TCR beta chain derives from a study of blood T cell repertoires in COVID-19. On the study more broadly: In each case, the material was cDNA or gDNA derived from T cells, B-cell-depleted T cells, or PBMCs.

The CDR3 covers 16 residues. From germline, CDR1 is SGHNT and CDR2 YYREEE (reference sequence). Trimming removed 4 bases from V and 1 base from J, with 14 bases in between. Authors' processing steps: For nucleated cells, counts were estimated from reference gene primer amplification. Some clones are missing from TCRdb's copy, which holds only in-frame ones; the method was immunoSEQ multiplex PCR. V and J calls and clone size are copied from that table; D and trimming were computed from the DNA. The sample yields over 150,000 clones, about 86% seen once. The rearrangement links TRBV5-4 to TRBJ2-2; no clear D. The sequencing sample was made of peripheral blood. This TCR came from a man between 45 and 60 years old with active or convalescent COVID-19. CDR3 in amino acids: CASSAFLTGNTGELFF. The CDR3 coding sequence is TGTGCCAGCAGCGCGTTCCTTACTGGGAACACCGGGGAGCTGTTTTTT.